A selection of T cell receptor beta chains follows, all from one sample in a study of pediatric ulcerative colitis. Profiled with immunoSEQ multiplex PCR; TCRdb holds only in-frame clones, not every one. The top ten hold 0.95% to 1% of the sample, which has roughly 14,000 clones, 90% seen once. Sequencing was carried out using blood. The receptors here all came from a boy younger than 18 with moderate ulcerative colitis. The CDR3 runs from the conserved cysteine through the conserved F or W. Each record gives: D gene, J gene, V gene, CDR3 protein. The D gene is left open where the match is weak.

. TRBJ2-1 TRBV28 CASSDYEQFF
TRBD2 TRBJ2-7 TRBV6-1 CASSDGLARPSYEQYF
. TRBJ2-7 TRBV18 CASSPGEEQYF
TRBD1 TRBJ1-4 TRBV4-1 CASSQGGQSGTNEKLFF
. TRBJ2-1 TRBV7-2 CASSADWNEQFF
TRBD1 TRBJ1-6 TRBV7-9 CASSSGDRGSSPLHF
. TRBJ2-3 TRBV4-3 CASSQETGMSTDTQYF
TRBD1 TRBJ2-1 TRBV28 CASSSPPGTGGGGSYNEQFF
. TRBJ1-5 TRBV7-2 CASSRDPGHNQPQHF
. TRBJ2-2 TRBV6-4 CASSTSGGPTGELFF
TRBD2 TRBJ2-7 TRBV30 CAWKSQKYETSGRGGFPYEQYF
TRBD1 TRBJ1-4 TRBV15 CATTSVGQDNEKLFF
. TRBJ2-5 TRBV11-3 CASMSATQETQYF
. TRBJ2-5 TRBV5-5 CASSLAGDLQKTQYF
TRBD1 TRBJ1-4 TRBV5-1 CASSRDSPYATNEKLFF
TRBD1 TRBJ2-7 TRBV28 CASSPGQSYEQYF
. TRBJ1-5 TRBV2 CASSEETDDSNQPQHF
. TRBJ1-6 TRBV28 CASSFNEYNSPLHF
. TRBJ1-2 TRBV15 CATSRVGYGYTF
. TRBJ1-2 TRBV28 CASSLITGILDYGYTF
. TRBJ2-7 TRBV7-8 CASSSTPPGELHEQYF
. TRBJ2-7 TRBV28 CASTQSYEQYF
. TRBJ2-7 TRBV30 CAWSVQGSGYEQYF
TRBD1 TRBJ1-1 TRBV6-6 CASTRQGDKKAFF
. TRBJ2-7 TRBV27 CASSFGSYEQYF
TRBD2 TRBJ2-1 TRBV5-1 CASSELAGGYNEQFF
. TRBJ1-4 TRBV5-5 CASSLDPGSDEKLFF
. TRBJ2-5 TRBV5-1 CASSFVLDGGRKETQYF
. TRBJ1-1 TRBV6-5 CASRKGFFTEAFF
. TRBJ2-1 TRBV27 CASSFYNEQFF
. TRBJ2-2 TRBV11-3 CASSLEAEEELFF
. TRBJ2-3 TRBV21-1 CASSKGGTRRGDTQYF
. TRBJ2-2 TRBV7-6 CASRPNTGELFF
. TRBJ2-3 TRBV7-2 CASSLDRDTQYF
. TRBJ2-5 TRBV2 CASSEGLAWTQYF
. TRBJ2-7 TRBV5-1 CASAVGTNNEQYF
TRBD1 TRBJ2-7 TRBV28 CASSRTGPHYEQYF
TRBD1 TRBJ2-7 TRBV5-1 CASSVDRVPFEQYF
. TRBJ1-5 TRBV2 CASSDKVRTEPQHF
TRBD1 TRBJ2-5 TRBV2 CASSGQGEGETQYF